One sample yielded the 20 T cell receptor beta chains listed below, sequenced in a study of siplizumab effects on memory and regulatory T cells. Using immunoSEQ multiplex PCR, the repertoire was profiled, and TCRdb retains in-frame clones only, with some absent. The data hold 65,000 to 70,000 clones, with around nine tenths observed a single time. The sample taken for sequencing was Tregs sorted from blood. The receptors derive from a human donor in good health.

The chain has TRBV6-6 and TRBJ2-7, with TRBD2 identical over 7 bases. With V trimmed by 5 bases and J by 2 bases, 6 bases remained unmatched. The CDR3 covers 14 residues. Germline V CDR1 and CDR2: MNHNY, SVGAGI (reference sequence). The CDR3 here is CASSVGGNAYEQYF. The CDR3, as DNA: TGTGCCAGCAGTGTGGGGGGGAACGCCTACGAGCAGTACTTC.

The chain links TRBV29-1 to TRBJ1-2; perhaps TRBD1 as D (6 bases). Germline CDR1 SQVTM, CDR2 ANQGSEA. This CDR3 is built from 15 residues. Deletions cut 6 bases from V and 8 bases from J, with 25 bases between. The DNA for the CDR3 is TGCAGCGTCCCTAGGGGGGGACTCTCCTCTCGCGGCTACACCTTC. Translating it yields CSVPRGGLSSRGYTF.

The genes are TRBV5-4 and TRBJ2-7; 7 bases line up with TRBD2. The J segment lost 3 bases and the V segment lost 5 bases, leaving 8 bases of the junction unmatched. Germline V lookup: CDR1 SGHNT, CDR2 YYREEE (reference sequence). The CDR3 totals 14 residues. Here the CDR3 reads CASRSTGEGYEQYF. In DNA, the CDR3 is TGTGCCAGCAGGTCCACGGGGGAGGGCTACGAGCAGTACTTC.

The CDR3 DNA reads TGTGCCAGCAGTGCGGACAGGGGGCTTGAGCAGTACTTC. It encodes CASSADRGLEQYF. The gene calls are TRBV6-1 and TRBJ2-7; 11 nucleotides agree with TRBD1. The CDR3 runs to 13 residues. J was trimmed by 7 bases and V by 4 bases; bases with no gene match: 3. The germline gives CDR1 MNHNS, CDR2 SASEGT.

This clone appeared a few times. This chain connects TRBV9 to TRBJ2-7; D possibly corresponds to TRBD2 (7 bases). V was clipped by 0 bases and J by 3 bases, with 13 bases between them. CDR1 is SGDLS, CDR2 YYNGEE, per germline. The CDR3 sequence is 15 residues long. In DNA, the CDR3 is TGTGCCAGCAGCGTAGAGGGGGGGGCTCTCTACGAGCAGTACTTC. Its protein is CASSVEGGALYEQYF.

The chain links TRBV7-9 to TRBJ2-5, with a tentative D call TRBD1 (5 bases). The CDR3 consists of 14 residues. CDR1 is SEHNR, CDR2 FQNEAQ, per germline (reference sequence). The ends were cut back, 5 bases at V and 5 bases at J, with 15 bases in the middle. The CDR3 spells CASSRRVSEETQYF. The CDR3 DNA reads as TGTGCCAGCAGCCGCAGGGTCAGCGAGGAGACCCAGTACTTC.

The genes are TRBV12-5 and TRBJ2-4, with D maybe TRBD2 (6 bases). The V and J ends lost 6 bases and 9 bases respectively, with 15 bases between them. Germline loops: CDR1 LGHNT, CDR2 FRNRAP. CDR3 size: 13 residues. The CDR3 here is CASGRTGVSIQYF. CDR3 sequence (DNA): TGTGCTAGTGGCAGGACGGGGGTGAGCATTCAGTACTTC.

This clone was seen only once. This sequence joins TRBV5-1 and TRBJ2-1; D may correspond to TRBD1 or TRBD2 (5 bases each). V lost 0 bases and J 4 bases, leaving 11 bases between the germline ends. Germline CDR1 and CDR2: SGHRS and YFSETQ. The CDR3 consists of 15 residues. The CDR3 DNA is TGCGCCAGCAGCTTGGTAGGGGCGGGTTACAATGAGCAGTTCTTC. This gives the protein CASSLVGAGYNEQFF.

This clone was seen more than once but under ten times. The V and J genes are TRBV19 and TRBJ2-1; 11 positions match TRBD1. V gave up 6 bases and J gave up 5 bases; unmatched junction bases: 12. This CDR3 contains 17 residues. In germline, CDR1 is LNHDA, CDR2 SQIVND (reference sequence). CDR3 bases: TGTGCCAGTAGACCGACGGACAGGGGGCGTAATAACAATGAGCAGTTCTTC. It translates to CASRPTDRGRNNNEQFF.

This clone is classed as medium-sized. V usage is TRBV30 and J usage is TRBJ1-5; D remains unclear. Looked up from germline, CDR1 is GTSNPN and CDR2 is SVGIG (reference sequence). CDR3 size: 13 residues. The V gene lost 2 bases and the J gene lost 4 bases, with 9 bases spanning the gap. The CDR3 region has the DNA TGTGCCTGGAGTTTGTTAGAAAATCAGCCCCAGCATTTT. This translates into CAWSLLENQPQHF.

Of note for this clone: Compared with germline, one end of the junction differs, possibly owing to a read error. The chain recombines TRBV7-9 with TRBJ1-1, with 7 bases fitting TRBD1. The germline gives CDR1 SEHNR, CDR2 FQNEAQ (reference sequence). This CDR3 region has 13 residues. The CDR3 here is CASSLTGVSDAFF. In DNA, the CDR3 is TGTGCCAGCAGCTTAACAGGGGTTTCTGACGCTTTCTTT.

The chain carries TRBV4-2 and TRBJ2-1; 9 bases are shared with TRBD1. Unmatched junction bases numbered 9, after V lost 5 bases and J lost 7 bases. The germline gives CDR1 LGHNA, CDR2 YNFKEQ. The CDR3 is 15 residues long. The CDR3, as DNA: TGTGCCAGCAGCTCGCCCGGACAGGGGCGAAATGAGCAGTTCTTC. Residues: CASSSPGQGRNEQFF.

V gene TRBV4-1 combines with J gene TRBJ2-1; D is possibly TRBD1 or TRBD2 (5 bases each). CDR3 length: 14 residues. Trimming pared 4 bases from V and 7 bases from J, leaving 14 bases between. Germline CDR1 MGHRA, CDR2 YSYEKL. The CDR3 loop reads CASSRGTTRNEQFF. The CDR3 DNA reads TGCGCCAGCAGCCGAGGGACCACACGAAATGAGCAGTTCTTC.

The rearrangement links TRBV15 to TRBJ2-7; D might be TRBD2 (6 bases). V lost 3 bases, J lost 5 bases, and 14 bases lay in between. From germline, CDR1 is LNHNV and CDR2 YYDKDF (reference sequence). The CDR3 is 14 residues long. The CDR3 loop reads CATSSRTGVHEQYF. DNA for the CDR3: TGTGCCACCAGCAGTCGAACGGGGGTACACGAGCAGTACTTC.

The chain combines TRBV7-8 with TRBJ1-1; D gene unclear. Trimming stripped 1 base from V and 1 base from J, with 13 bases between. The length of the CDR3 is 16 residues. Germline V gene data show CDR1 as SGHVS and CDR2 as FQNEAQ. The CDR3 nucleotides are TGTGCCAGCAGCTTAGGCACGGCCGTGACGAACACTGAAGCTTTCTTT. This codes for CASSLGTAVTNTEAFF. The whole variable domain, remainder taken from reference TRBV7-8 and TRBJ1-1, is GAGVSQSPRYKVAKRGQDVALRCDPISGHVSLFWYQQALGQGPEFLTYFQNEAQLDKSGLPSDRFFAERPEGSVSTLKIQRTQQEDSAVYLCASSLGTAVTNTEAFFGQGTRLTVV.

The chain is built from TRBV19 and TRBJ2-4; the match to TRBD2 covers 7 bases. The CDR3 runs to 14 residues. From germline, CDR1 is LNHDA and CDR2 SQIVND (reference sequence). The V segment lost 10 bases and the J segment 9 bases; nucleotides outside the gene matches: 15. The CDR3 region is CATQRAGREGIQYF. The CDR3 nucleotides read TGTGCCACCCAAAGGGCTGGCAGGGAGGGCATTCAGTACTTC.

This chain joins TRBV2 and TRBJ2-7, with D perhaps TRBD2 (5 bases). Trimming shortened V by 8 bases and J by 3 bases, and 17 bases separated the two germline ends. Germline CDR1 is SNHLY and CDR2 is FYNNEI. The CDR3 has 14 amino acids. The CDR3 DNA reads TGTGCCAGCTTTCGTGTGAGGGCGAACTACGAGCAGTACTTC. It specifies CASFRVRANYEQYF.

CDR3 bases: TGTGCCAGCAGCGCCCCGCAGAATATCAATGAGCAGTTCTTC. It is translated as CASSAPQNINEQFF. The chain combines TRBV9 with TRBJ2-1; D gene unclear. Germline CDR1 SGDLS, CDR2 YYNGEE. The CDR3 sequence is 14 residues long. Trimming took 3 bases from V and 6 from J, leaving 13 bases between them.

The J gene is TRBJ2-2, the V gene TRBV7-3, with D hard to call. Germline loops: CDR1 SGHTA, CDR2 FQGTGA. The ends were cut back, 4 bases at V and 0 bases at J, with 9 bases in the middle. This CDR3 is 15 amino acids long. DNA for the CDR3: TGTGCCAGCAGCTCACAGTTCGCGAACACCGGGGAGCTGTTTTTT. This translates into CASSSQFANTGELFF.

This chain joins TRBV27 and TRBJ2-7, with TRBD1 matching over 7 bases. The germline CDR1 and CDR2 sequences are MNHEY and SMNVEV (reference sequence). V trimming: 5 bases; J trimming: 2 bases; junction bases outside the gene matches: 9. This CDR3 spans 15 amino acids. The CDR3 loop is CASSPLTGNPYEQYF. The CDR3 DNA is TGTGCCAGCAGTCCCTTGACAGGGAACCCCTACGAGCAGTACTTC.